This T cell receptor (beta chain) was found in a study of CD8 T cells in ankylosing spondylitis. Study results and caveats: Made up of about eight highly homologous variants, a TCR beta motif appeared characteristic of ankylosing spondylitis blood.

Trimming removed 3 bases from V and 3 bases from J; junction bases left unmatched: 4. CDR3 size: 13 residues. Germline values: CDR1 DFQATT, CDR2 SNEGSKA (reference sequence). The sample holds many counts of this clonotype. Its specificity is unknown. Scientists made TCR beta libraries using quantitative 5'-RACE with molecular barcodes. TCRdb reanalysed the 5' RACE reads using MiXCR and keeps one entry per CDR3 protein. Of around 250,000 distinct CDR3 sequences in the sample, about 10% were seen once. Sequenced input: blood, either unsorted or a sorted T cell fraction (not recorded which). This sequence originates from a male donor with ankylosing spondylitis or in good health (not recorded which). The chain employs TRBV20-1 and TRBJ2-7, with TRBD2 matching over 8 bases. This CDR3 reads CSARAGGDYEQYF. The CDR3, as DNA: TGCAGTGCTAGGGCGGGGGGTGACTACGAGCAGTACTTC.